This T cell receptor (beta chain) stems from a study of blood T cell repertoires in COVID-19. The CDR3 is 15 residues long. Trimming shortened V by 1 base and J by 1 base, and 10 bases separated the two germline ends. Germline V gene data show CDR1 as SGHAT and CDR2 as FQNNGV. The table came from immunoSEQ multiplex PCR; TCRdb's copy has only in-frame clones and leaves some out. The table records approximately 190,000 clones, 84% of them present only once. Sequenced material: peripheral blood. The source of this sequence is a woman aged 70-85 years with active or convalescent COVID-19. The chain employs TRBV11-2 and TRBJ1-1; the D gene is possibly TRBD1 (5 bases). As DNA, the CDR3 is TGTGCCAGCAGCTTAGGGTCAGGGCCGAACACTGAAGCTTTCTTT. Amino acid sequence: CASSLGSGPNTEAFF.